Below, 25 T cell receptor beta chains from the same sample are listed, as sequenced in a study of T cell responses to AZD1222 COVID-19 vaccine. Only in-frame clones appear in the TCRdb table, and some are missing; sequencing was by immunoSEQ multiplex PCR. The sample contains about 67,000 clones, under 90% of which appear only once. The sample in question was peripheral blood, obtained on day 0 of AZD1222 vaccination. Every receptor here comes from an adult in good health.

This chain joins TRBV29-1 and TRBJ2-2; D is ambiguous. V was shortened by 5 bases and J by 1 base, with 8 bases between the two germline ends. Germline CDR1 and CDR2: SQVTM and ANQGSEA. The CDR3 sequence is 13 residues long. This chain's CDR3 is CSVTRQNTGELFF. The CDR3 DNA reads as TGCAGCGTTACCAGACAGAACACCGGGGAGCTGTTTTTT.

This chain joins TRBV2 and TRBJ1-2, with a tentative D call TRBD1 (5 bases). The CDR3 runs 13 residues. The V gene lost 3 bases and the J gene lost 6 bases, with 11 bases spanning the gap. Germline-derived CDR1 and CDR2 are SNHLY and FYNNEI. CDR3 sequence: CASSEGDAHGYTF. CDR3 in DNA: TGTGCCAGCAGTGAGGGGGACGCTCATGGCTACACCTTC.

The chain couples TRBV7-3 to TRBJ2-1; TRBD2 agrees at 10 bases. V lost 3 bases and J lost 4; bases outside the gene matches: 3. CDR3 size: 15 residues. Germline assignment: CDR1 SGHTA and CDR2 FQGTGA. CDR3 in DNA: TGTGCCAGCAGCTTTGGGACTAGCGCATACAATGAGCAGTTCTTC. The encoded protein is CASSFGTSAYNEQFF.

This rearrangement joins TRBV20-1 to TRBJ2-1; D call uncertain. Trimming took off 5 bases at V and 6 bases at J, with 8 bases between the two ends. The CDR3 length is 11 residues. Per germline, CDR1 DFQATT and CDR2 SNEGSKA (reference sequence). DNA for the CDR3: TGCAGTGCTCTCCCCCTCAATGAGCAGTTCTTC. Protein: CSALPLNEQFF.

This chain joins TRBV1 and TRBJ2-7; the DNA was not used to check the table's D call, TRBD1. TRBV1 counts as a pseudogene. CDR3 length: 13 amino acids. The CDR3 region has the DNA TGCACCACGCAAGGGACAGGGGGATGCGAGCAGTACTTC. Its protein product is CTTQGTGGCEQYF.

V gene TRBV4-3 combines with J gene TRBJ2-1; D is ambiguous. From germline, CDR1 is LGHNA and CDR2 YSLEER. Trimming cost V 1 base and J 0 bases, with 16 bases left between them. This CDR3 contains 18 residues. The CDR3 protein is CASSQAFSRTGSYNEQFF. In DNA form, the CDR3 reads TGCGCCAGCAGCCAAGCCTTCTCTAGAACGGGCTCCTACAATGAGCAGTTCTTC.

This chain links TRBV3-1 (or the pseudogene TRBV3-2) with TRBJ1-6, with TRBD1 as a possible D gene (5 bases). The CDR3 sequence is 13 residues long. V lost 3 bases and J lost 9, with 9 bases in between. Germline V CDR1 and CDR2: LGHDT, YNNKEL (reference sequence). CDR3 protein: CASSHPQGSPLHF. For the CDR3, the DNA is TGTGCCAGCAGCCATCCCCAGGGTTCACCCCTCCACTTT.

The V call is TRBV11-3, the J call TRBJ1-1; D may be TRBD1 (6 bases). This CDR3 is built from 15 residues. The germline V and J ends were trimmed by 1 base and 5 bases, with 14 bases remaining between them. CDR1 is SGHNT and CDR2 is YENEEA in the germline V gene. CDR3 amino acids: CASSLGGRQYTEAFF. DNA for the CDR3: TGTGCCAGCAGCTTAGGGGGGCGTCAATATACTGAAGCTTTCTTT.

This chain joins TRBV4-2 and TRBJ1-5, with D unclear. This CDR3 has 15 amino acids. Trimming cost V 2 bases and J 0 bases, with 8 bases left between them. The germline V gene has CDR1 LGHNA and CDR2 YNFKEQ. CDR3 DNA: TGTGCCAGCAGCCAACAGGACGGTAGCAATCAGCCCCAGCATTTT. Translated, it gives CASSQQDGSNQPQHF.

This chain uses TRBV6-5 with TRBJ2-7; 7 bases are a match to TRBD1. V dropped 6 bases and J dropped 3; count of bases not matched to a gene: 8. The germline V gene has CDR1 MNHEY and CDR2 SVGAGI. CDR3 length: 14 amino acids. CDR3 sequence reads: CASSLGGEHYEQYF. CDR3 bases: TGTGCCAGCAGCCTAGGGGGCGAACACTACGAGCAGTACTTC.

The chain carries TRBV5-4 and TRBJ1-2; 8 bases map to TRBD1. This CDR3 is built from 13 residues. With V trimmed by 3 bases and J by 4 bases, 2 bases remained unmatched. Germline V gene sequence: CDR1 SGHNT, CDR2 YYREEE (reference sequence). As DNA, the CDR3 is TGTGCCAGCAGCTCGACAGGGGCCTATGGCTACACCTTC. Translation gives CASSSTGAYGYTF.

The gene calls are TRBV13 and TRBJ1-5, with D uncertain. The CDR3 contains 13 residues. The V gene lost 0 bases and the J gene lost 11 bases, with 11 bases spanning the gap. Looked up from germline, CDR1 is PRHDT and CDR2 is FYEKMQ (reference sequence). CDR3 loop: CASSLGAGEAQHF. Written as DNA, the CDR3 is TGTGCCAGCAGCTTAGGCGCCGGGGAGGCCCAGCATTTT.

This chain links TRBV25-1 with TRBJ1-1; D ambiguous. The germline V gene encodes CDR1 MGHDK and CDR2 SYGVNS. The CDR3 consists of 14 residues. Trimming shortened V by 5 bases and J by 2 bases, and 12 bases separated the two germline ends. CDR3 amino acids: CASSPTGPNTEAFF. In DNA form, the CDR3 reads TGTGCCAGCAGTCCCACCGGGCCCAACACTGAAGCTTTCTTT.

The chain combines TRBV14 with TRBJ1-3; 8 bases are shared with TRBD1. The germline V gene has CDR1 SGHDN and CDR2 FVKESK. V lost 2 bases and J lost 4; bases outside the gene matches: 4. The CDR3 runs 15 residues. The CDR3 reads CASSQFDRGGNTIYF. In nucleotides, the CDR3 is TGTGCCAGCAGCCAATTCGACAGGGGAGGAAACACCATATATTTT.

The CDR3 nucleotides read TGTGCCAGCAGCGAACGACAGGGTTACACTGAAGCTTTCTTT. Amino acids: CASSERQGYTEAFF. The chain uses TRBV7-8 and TRBJ1-1, with 7 positions matching TRBD1. This CDR3 comprises 14 residues. Germline lookup yields CDR1 SGHVS and CDR2 FQNEAQ. V trimming: 5 bases; J trimming: 3 bases; junction bases outside the gene matches: 6.

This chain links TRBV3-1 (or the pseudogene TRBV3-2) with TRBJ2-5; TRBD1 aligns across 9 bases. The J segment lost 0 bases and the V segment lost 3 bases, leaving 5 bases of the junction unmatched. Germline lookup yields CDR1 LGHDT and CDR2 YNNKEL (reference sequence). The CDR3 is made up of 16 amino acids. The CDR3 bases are TGTGCCAGCAGCCATCACAGGGGGCAGTACCAAGAGACCCAGTACTTC. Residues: CASSHHRGQYQETQYF.

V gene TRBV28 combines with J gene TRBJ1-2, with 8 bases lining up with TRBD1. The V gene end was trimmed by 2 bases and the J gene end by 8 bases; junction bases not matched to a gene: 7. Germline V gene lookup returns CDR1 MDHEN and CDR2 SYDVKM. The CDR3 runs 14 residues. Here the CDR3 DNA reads TGTGCCAGCAGTTTAACGCGGACAGGGAGAGGCTACACCTTC. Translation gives CASSLTRTGRGYTF.

The CDR3 DNA is TGTGCCAGCAGTTACATCGGAGACACCTCCTACAATGAGCAGTTCTTC. Translating it yields CASSYIGDTSYNEQFF. The chain couples TRBV6-2 or TRBV6-3 to TRBJ2-1; D gene unclear. CDR3 size: 16 residues. The germline gives CDR1 MNHEY, CDR2 SVGEGT. Trimming left V 2 bases short and J 0 bases short, with 11 bases between.

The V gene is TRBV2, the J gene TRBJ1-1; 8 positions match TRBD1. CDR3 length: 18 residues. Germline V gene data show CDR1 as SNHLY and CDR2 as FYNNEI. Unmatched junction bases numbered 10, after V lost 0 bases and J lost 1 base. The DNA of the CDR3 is TGTGCCAGCAGTGAAGCTGGTCTTGGCGGGACAGGGAACACTGAAGCTTTCTTT. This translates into CASSEAGLGGTGNTEAFF.

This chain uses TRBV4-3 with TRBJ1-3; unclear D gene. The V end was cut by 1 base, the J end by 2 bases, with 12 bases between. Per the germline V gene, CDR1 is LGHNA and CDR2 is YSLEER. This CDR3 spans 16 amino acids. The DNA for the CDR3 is TGCGCCAGCAGCCAAGTAGGTGAGGGAACTGGAAACACCATATATTTT. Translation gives CASSQVGEGTGNTIYF.

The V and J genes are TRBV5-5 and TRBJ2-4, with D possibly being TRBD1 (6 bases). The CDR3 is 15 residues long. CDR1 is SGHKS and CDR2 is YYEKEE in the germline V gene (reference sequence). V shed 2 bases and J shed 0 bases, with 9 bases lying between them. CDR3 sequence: CASSFGQLAKNIQYF. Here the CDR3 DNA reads TGTGCCAGCAGCTTCGGACAGTTAGCCAAAAACATTCAGTACTTC.

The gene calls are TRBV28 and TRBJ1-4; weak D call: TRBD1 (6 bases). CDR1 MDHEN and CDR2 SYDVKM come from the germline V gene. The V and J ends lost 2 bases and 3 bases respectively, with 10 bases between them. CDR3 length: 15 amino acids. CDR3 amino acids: CASSLGGQSNEKLFF. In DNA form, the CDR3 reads TGTGCCAGCAGTTTAGGGGGGCAGTCTAATGAAAAACTGTTTTTT. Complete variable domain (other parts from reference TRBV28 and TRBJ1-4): DVKVTQSSRYLVKRTGEKVFLECVQDMDHENMFWYRQDPGLGLRLIYFSYDVKMKEKGDIPEGYSVSREKKERFSLILESASTNQTSMYLCASSLGGQSNEKLFFGSGTQLSVL.

The CDR3 is CASSQEDRGYGYTF. The CDR3 bases are TGTGCCAGCAGCCAGGAGGACAGGGGCTATGGCTACACCTTC. The chain has TRBV3-1 (or the pseudogene TRBV3-2) and TRBJ1-2; 9 nucleotides line up with TRBD1. Germline CDR1 and CDR2: LGHDT and YNNKEL (reference sequence). The CDR3 has 14 amino acids. V trimming: 3 bases; J trimming: 4 bases; junction bases outside the gene matches: 3.

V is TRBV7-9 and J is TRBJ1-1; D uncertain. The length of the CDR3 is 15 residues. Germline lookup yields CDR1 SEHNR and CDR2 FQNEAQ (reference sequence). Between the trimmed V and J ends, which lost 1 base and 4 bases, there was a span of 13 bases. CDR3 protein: CASSLVRGFVTEAFF. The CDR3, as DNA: TGTGCCAGCAGCTTAGTTCGGGGATTTGTCACTGAAGCTTTCTTT. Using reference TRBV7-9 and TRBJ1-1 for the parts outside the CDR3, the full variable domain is DTGVSQNPRHKITKRGQNVTFRCDPISEHNRLYWYRQTLGQGPEFLTYFQNEAQLEKSRLLSDRFSAERPKGSFSTLEIQRTEQGDSAMYLCASSLVRGFVTEAFFGQGTRLTVV.

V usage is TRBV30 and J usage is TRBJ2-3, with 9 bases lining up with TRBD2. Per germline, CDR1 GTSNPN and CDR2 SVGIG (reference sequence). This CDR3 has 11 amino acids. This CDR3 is CARGGLDTQYF. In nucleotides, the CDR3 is TGTGCGCGGGGGGGTTTGGATACGCAGTATTTT.